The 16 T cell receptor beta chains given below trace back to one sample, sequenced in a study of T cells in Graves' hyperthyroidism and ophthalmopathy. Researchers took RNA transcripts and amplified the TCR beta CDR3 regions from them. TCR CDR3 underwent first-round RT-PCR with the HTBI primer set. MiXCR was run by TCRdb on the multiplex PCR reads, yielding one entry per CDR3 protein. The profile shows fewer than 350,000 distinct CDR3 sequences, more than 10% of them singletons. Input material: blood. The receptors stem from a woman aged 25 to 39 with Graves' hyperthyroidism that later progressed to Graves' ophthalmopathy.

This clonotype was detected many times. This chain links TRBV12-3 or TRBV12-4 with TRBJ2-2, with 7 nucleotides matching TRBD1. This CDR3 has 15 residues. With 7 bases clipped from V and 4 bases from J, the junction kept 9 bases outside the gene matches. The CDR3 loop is CASTVRQGGTGELFF. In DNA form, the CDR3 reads TGTGCCAGCACCGTACGACAGGGCGGCACCGGGGAGCTGTTTTTT.

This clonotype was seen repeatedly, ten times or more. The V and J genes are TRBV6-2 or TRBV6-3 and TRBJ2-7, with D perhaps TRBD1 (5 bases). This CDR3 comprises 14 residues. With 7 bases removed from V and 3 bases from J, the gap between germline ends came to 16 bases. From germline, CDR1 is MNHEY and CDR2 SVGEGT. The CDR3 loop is CASTHSTAVYEQYF. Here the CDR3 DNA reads TGTGCCAGCACCCACTCGACAGCCGTCTACGAGCAGTACTTC.

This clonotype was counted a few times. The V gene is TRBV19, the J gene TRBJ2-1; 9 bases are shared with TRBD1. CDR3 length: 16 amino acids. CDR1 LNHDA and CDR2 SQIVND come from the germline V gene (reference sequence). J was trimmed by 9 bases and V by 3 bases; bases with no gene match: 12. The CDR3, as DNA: TGTGCCAGTAGTATGAGCGGGACAGGGAGGTTGACTGAGCAGTTCTTC. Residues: CASSMSGTGRLTEQFF.

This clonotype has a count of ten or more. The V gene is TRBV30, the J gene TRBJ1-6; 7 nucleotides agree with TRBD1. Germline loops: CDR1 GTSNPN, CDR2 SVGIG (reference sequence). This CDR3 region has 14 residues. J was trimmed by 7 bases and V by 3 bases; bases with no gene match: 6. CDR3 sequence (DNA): TGTGCCTGGAGCAGGGGGACGGCGAATTCACCCCTCCACTTT. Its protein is CAWSRGTANSPLHF. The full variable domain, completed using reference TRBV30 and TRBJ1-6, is SQTIHQWPATLVQPVGSPLSLECTVEGTSNPNLYWYRQAAGRGLQLLFYSVGIGQISSEVPQNLSASRPQDRQFILSSKKLLLSDSGFYLCAWSRGTANSPLHFGNGTRLTVT.

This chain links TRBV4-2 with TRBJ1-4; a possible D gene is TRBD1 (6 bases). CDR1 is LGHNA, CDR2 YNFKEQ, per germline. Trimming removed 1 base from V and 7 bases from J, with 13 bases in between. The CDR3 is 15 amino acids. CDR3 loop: CASSQVAGACEKLFF. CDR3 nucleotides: TGTGCCAGCAGCCAAGTAGCGGGGGCCTGTGAAAAACTGTTTTTT.

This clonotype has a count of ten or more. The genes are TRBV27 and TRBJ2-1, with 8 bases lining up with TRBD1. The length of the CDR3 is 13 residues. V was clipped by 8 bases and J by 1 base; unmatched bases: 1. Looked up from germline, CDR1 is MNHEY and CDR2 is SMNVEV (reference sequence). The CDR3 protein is CASGQGSYNEQFF. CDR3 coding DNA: TGTGCCAGCGGACAGGGTTCCTACAATGAGCAGTTCTTC.

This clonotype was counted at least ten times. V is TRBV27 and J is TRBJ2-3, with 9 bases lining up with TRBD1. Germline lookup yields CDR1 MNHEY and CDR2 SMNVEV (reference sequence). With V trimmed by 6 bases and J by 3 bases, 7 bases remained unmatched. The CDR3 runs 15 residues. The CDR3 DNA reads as TGTGCCAGCAGCTCAACAGGGGGCCGAACAGATACGCAGTATTTT. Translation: CASSSTGGRTDTQYF.

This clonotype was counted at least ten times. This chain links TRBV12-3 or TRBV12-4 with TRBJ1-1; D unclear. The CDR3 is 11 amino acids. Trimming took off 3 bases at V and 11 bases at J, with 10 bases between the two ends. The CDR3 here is CASSFDRRAFF. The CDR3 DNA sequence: TGTGCCAGCAGTTTCGATAGGCGCGCTTTCTTT.

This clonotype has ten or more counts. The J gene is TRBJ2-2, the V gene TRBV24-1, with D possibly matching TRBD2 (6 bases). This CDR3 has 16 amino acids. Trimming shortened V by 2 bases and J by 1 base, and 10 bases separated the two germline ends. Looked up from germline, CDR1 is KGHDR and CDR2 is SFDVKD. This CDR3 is CATSDSSGQNTGELFF. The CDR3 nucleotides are TGTGCCACCAGTGATTCGAGCGGGCAGAACACCGGGGAGCTGTTTTTT.

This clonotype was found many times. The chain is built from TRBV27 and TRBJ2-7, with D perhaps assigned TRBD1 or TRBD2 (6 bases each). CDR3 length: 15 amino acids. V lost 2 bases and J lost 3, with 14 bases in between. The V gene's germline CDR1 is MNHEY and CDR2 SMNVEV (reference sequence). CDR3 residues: CASSLTGGIGYEQYF. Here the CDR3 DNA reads TGTGCCAGCAGTTTAACCGGGGGCATCGGCTACGAGCAGTACTTC.

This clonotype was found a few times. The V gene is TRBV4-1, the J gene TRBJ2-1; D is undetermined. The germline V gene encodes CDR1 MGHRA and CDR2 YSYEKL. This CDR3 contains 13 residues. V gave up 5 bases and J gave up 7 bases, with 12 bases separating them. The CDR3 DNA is TGCGCCAGCAGCAGGATTGGGGATAATGAGCAGTTCTTC. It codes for CASSRIGDNEQFF.

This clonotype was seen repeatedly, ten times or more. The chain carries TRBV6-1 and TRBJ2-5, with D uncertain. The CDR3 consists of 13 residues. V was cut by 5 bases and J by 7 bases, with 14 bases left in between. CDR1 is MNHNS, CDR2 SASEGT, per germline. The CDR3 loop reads CASSQHPKGTQYF. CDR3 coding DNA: TGTGCCAGCAGTCAACACCCGAAGGGGACCCAGTACTTC.

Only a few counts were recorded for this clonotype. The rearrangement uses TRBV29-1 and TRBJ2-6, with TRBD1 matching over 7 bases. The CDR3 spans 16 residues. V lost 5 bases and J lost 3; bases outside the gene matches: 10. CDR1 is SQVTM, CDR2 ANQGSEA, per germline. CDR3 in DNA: TGCAGCGTTATTACAGGGGCCCAACTTGGGGCCAACGTCCTGACTTTC. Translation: CSVITGAQLGANVLTF.

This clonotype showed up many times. The CDR3 nucleotides read TGTGCCAGCTCACCCCCGGCGGGCGCGGCCTCCTACGAGCAGTACTTC. This gives the protein CASSPPAGAASYEQYF. This chain uses TRBV18 with TRBJ2-7, with a possible D match to TRBD2 (5 bases). The germline CDR1 and CDR2 sequences are KGHSH and LQKENI. Between the trimmed V and J ends, which lost 3 bases and 0 bases, there was a span of 15 bases. CDR3 length: 16 residues.

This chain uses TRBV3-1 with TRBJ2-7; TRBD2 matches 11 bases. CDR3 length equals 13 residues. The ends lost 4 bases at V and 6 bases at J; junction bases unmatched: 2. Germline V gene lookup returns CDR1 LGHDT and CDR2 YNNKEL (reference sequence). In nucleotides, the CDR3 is TGTGCCAGCAGCCGAGGACTAGCGGGCGAGCAGTACTTC. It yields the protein CASSRGLAGEQYF.

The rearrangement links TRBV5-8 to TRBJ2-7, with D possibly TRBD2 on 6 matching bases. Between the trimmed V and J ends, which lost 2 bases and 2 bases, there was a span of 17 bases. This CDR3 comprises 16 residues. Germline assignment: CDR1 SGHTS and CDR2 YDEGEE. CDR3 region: CASSLSWDFDTYEQYF. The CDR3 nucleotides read TGTGCCAGCAGCTTATCCTGGGACTTCGACACCTACGAGCAGTACTTC.